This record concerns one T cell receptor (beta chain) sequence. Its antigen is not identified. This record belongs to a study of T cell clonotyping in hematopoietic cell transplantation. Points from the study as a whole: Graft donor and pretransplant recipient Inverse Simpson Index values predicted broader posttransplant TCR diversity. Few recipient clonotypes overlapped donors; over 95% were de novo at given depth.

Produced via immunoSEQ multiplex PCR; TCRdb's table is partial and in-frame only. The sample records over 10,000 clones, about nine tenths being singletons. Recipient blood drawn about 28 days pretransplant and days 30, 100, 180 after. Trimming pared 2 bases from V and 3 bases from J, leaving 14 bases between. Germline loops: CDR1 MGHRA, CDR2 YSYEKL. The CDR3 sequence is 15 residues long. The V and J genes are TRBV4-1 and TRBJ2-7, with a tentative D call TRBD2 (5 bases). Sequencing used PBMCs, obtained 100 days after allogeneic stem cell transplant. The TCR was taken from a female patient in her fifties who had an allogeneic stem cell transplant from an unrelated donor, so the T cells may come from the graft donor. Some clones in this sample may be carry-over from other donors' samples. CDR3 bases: TGCGCCAGCAGCCAAACGAAAACGGGGATCTACGAGCAGTACTTC. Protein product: CASSQTKTGIYEQYF.